Listed here are 9 T cell receptor beta chains from one sample, sequenced in a study of shared clonotypes between healthy human individuals. TCRdb's table, derived via immunoSEQ multiplex PCR, lists solely in-frame clones and lacks some. The table shows 950,000 to 1,100,000 clones, with 70% to 80% occurring only once. The sequenced material came from memory CD4+ T cells from PBMCs. Specified subset: CD45RA-negative fraction. All receptors come from a young man in good health. Some clones in this sample may be carry-over from other donors' samples.

With respect to this clone: Other nucleotide sequences from this sample produce the same CDR3. The chain employs TRBV15 and TRBJ2-5; D gene uncertain. The V end was cut by 1 base, the J end by 4 bases, with 4 bases between. The CDR3 runs to 12 residues. In germline, CDR1 is LNHNV, CDR2 YYDKDF (reference sequence). The CDR3 nucleotides are TGTGCCACCAGCAGAGGTCCAGAGACCCAGTACTTC. This sequence encodes CATSRGPETQYF.

The chain combines TRBV11-2 with TRBJ1-1; no clear D. The germline V gene encodes CDR1 SGHAT and CDR2 FQNNGV. The CDR3 covers 16 residues. V dropped 0 bases and J dropped 0 bases, with 11 bases sitting between them. This CDR3 reads CASSLEWRKVNTEAFF. The CDR3 nucleotides read TGTGCCAGCAGCTTAGAGTGGCGAAAGGTGAACACTGAAGCTTTCTTT.

The V and J genes are TRBV29-1 and TRBJ2-1; the D gene is possibly TRBD1 (7 bases). From germline, CDR1 is SQVTM and CDR2 ANQGSEA. The CDR3 loop spans 14 amino acids. Trimming removed 2 bases from V and 9 bases from J, with 17 bases in between. For the CDR3, the DNA is TGCAGCGTTGAACGGCAGGGGGGACACACTGAGCAGTTCTTC. Protein: CSVERQGGHTEQFF.

This clone was observed once. V gene TRBV18 combines with J gene TRBJ2-5; D is possibly TRBD2 (6 bases). The CDR3 runs 15 residues. Trimming left V 0 bases short and J 7 bases short, with 15 bases between. Germline CDR1 KGHSH, CDR2 LQKENI. In DNA, the CDR3 is TGTGCCAGCTCACCACCCCACGCCGAGGGAGGGACCCAGTACTTC. It is translated as CASSPPHAEGGTQYF.

The chain uses TRBV7-2 and TRBJ1-2; D gene unclear. The CDR3 runs to 15 residues. Trimming took 1 base from V and 4 from J, leaving 13 bases between them. Per the germline V gene, CDR1 is SGHTA and CDR2 is FQGNSA. The CDR3 sequence is CASSLGWAGTYGYTF. As DNA, the CDR3 is TGTGCCAGCAGCTTAGGTTGGGCGGGCACCTATGGCTACACCTTC.

The chain couples TRBV28 to TRBJ1-4; 7 bases map to TRBD1. The CDR3 has 12 residues. The germline V gene encodes CDR1 MDHEN and CDR2 SYDVKM. Unmatched junction bases numbered 4, after V lost 10 bases and J lost 5 bases. CDR3 sequence (DNA): TGTGCCACTAGACAGGGAAATGAAAAACTGTTTTTT. This codes for CATRQGNEKLFF.

In its sample, this clone was seen a few times. A junction end diverges from the germline sequence, so it may reflect a read error. Additional DNA sequences in this sample encode the identical CDR3. The rearrangement links TRBV7-9 to TRBJ2-7; TRBD2 matches at 11 bases. Germline lookup yields CDR1 SEHNR and CDR2 FQNEAQ (reference sequence). The CDR3 spans 14 residues. CDR3: CASSLAGGSNEQYF. The DNA for the CDR3 is TGTGCCAGCAGTCTAGCGGGAGGCTCCAACGAGCAGTACTTC.

This sequence joins TRBV7-3 and TRBJ2-1; unclear D gene. Germline assignment: CDR1 SGHTA and CDR2 FQGTGA. There are 15 residues in the CDR3. Trimming removed 4 bases at V and 2 bases at J, with 12 bases between. DNA for the CDR3: TGTGCCAGCAGCTCGGTGGCGGCTACCTACAATGAGCAGTTCTTC. It is translated as CASSSVAATYNEQFF.

Note on this clone: Being one base from a much bigger clone, this may be a read error. This chain connects TRBV5-5 to TRBJ1-1; 8 bases fit TRBD1. This CDR3 region has 17 residues. The germline gives CDR1 SGHKS, CDR2 YYEKEE (reference sequence). Here the CDR3 DNA reads TGTGCCCGCAGCCCCTTCAACGGACAGGGCCGGGGTACTGAAGCTTTCTTT. The encoded protein is CARSPFNGQGRGTEAFF.